A selection of T cell receptor beta chains follows, all from one sample in a study of blood T cell repertoires in COVID-19. Libraries were prepared by immunoSEQ multiplex PCR; TCRdb keeps only in-frame clonotypes and omits some of them. The table records about 440,000 clones, roughly 91% of them present only once. The sample taken for sequencing was PBMCs or T cells enriched from blood (not recorded which). These receptors came from a man aged 18 to 29 who had recovered from COVID-19. The CDR3 runs from the conserved cysteine through the conserved F or W. The D gene is left open where the match is weak. Clone size, where shown, is once, few, many, or a class for clones that have expanded.

>TRBV7-3|TRBJ1-2|13|.|TRBD1
CASSLGQGGGYTF
TGTGCCAGCAGCCTAGGACAGGGTGGAGGCTACACCTTC
>TRBV10-3|TRBJ1-1|14|.|.
CAISEPTVSTEAFF
TGTGCCATCAGTGAGCCCACGGTTAGCACTGAAGCTTTCTTT
>TRBV6-5|TRBJ2-7|11|.|.
CASGKNYEQYF
TGTGCCAGCGGCAAGAATTACGAGCAGTACTTC
>TRBV10-3|TRBJ2-1|13|.|TRBD2
CAISVPGLAGQFF
TGTGCCATCAGTGTACCGGGACTAGCGGGACAGTTCTTC
>TRBV7-3|TRBJ2-1|14|.|TRBD2
CASSLTGTSSEQFF
TGTGCCAGCAGCTTGACCGGGACTAGTAGCGAGCAGTTCTTC
>TRBV3-1/TRBV3-2|TRBJ1-4|15|.|TRBD1
CASSSLGTGDEKLFF
TGTGCCAGCAGCTCCCTCGGGACAGGGGATGAAAAACTGTTTTTT
>TRBV5-1|TRBJ2-5|17|.|.
CASSLGLTGKLQETQYF
TGCGCCAGCAGCTTGGGGCTGACAGGAAAACTCCAAGAGACCCAGTACTTC
>TRBV19|TRBJ1-5|15|.|.
CASTLQAGEHQPQHF
TGTGCCAGTACCCTACAGGCGGGGGAACATCAGCCCCAGCATTTT
>TRBV6-5|TRBJ2-3|15|.|.
CASTRWGPDTDTQYF
TGTGCCAGCACCAGGTGGGGCCCCGACACAGATACGCAGTATTTT
>TRBV7-6|TRBJ1-1|13|.|TRBD1
CASSFQGDTEAFF
TGTGCCAGCAGCTTCCAGGGGGACACTGAAGCTTTCTTT
>TRBV25-1|TRBJ1-1|15|.|.
CASSESGVKRTEAFF
TGTGCCAGCAGTGAATCGGGAGTGAAAAGGACTGAAGCTTTCTTT
>TRBV28|TRBJ2-7|13|.|.
CASSFFEGYEQYF
TGTGCCAGCAGTTTTTTTGAGGGATACGAGCAGTACTTC
>TRBV28|TRBJ1-5|15|.|.
CASSLDSRVDQPQHF
TGTGCCAGCAGTTTAGATTCCAGGGTCGACCAGCCCCAGCATTTT
>TRBV7-3|TRBJ2-2|16|.|.
CASSLMAFLYTGELFF
TGTGCCAGCAGCTTAATGGCCTTCCTCTACACCGGGGAGCTGTTTTTT
>TRBV7-8|TRBJ1-3|18|.|TRBD1
CASSLRLKQGASGNTIYF
TGTGCCAGCAGCTTAAGACTCAAACAGGGGGCATCTGGAAACACCATATATTTT
>TRBV11-1|TRBJ2-3|14|.|TRBD1
CASSYQSGGLTQYF
TGTGCCAGCAGCTATCAATCAGGGGGCCTAACGCAGTATTTT
>TRBV12-3/TRBV12-4|TRBJ1-2|13|.|TRBD1
CASSPQGVSGYTF
TGTGCCAGCAGTCCTCAGGGGGTTAGCGGCTACACCTTC
>TRBV13|TRBJ1-1|14|.|.
CASSSATGNTEAFF
TGTGCCAGCAGCTCGGCGACGGGAAACACTGAAGCTTTCTTT
>TRBV24-1|TRBJ2-2|16|.|TRBD1
CATSVEDRFGTGELFF
TGTGCCACCAGTGTTGAGGACAGGTTCGGCACCGGGGAGCTGTTTTTT
>TRBV27|TRBJ2-7|15|.|.
CASSLSGDTSYEQYF
TGTGCCAGCAGTTTATCTGGGGACACCTCCTACGAGCAGTACTTC
>TRBV6-5|TRBJ2-3|16|.|TRBD2
CASSYSTTSVTDTQYF
TGTGCCAGCAGTTATTCCACGACTAGCGTGACAGATACGCAGTATTTT
>TRBV5-1|TRBJ2-7|15|.|TRBD2
CASSPGLAGGREQYF
TGCGCCAGCAGCCCGGGACTAGCGGGAGGGCGAGAGCAGTACTTC
>TRBV9|TRBJ2-7|14|.|.
CASSVGQETYEQYF
TGTGCCAGCAGCGTCGGACAAGAAACATACGAGCAGTACTTC
>TRBV3-1/TRBV3-2|TRBJ1-1|15|.|.
CASSQDLSSSTEAFF
TGTGCCAGCAGCCAAGATCTTTCATCCAGCACTGAAGCTTTCTTT
>TRBV7-9|TRBJ2-1|14|once|.
CASSFGQGGDEQFF
TGTGCCAGCAGCTTCGGACAGGGAGGGGATGAGCAGTTCTTC
>TRBV5-1|TRBJ2-7|14|once|.
CASSGGLTPYEQYF
TGCGCCAGCAGCGGCGGACTCACCCCCTACGAGCAGTACTTC
>TRBV3-1/TRBV3-2|TRBJ2-4|12|.|.
CASSQVGDIQYF
TGTGCCAGCAGCCAAGTAGGGGACATTCAGTACTTC
>TRBV9|TRBJ2-1|15|.|.
CASSVGIAEYNEQFF
TGTGCCAGCAGCGTAGGTATAGCAGAATACAATGAGCAGTTCTTC
>TRBV6-5|TRBJ2-1|11|.|.
CASRQDNEQFF
TGTGCCAGTCGACAGGACAATGAGCAGTTCTTC
>TRBV2|TRBJ1-2|12|.|TRBD1
CASSVQGQGYTF
TGTGCCAGCAGTGTACAGGGGCAGGGCTACACCTTC
>TRBV2|TRBJ2-3|14|.|.
CASSGTAPSGTQYF
TGTGCCAGCAGTGGGACTGCCCCCTCGGGTACGCAGTATTTT
>TRBV27|TRBJ1-2|12|.|.
CASSLSGVGYTF
TGTGCCAGCAGTTTGTCAGGGGTTGGCTACACCTTC
>TRBV7-2|TRBJ2-7|14|.|TRBD2
CASRLAGPYYEQYF
TGTGCCAGCAGACTAGCGGGGCCCTACTACGAGCAGTACTTC
>TRBV29-1|TRBJ1-1|12|.|TRBD1
CSVQGTYTEAFF
TGCAGCGTACAGGGGACGTACACTGAAGCTTTCTTT
>TRBV27|TRBJ2-7|15|once|TRBD1
CASSLTRDREDEQYF
TGTGCCAGCAGTTTAACCCGGGACAGGGAGGACGAGCAGTACTTC
>TRBV24-1|TRBJ2-7|13|.|.
CATSDQQGYEQYF
TGTGCCACCAGTGATCAACAGGGCTACGAGCAGTACTTC
>TRBV11-3|TRBJ2-1|15|once|TRBD1
CASSLAWDRPNEQFF
TGTGCCAGCAGCTTAGCTTGGGACAGGCCCAATGAGCAGTTCTTC